The rows below give T cell receptor beta chains drawn from one sample of a study of T cell changes during pregnancy in multiple sclerosis. Assay used: immunoSEQ multiplex PCR; TCRdb lists only in-frame clones, some missing. The data show about 50,000 clones, with roughly nine tenths seen just once and roughly 10% held by the top ten. Sequencing used CD8+ T cells from peripheral blood mononuclear cells, obtained after pregnancy. These TCRs come from a female donor with multiple sclerosis, enrolled in a pregnancy study. Both conserved end residues are part of each CDR3. D genes are given only for firm matches. Some rows mark clone size as missing; the rest say once, few, many or name a class of expanded clone.

NA	TRBJ2-3	TRBV11-1	NA	TGTGCCAGCGAGAACACAGATACGCAGTATTTT	CASENTDTQYF
NA	TRBJ2-1	TRBV11-2	NA	TGTGCCAGCAGCCCGGACTGGTCATACAATGAGCAGTTCTTC	CASSPDWSYNEQFF
NA	TRBJ2-5	TRBV7-9	NA	TGTGCCAGCAGCCCCCCCCGCAGCCAAGAGACCCAGTACTTC	CASSPPRSQETQYF
NA	TRBJ1-2	TRBV2	NA	TGTGCCAGCAGCGACGACAGCTTCTACTATGGCTACACCTTC	CASSDDSFYYGYTF
TRBD2	TRBJ2-1	TRBV2	NA	TGTGCCAGCGGGGTAGCGGGGGGGAATGAGCAGTTCTTC	CASGVAGGNEQFF
NA	TRBJ1-6	TRBV6-5	NA	TGTGCCAGCCAACAGGGTTTAGGCTCACCCCTCCACTTT	CASQQGLGSPLHF
NA	TRBJ2-2	TRBV6-5	NA	TGTGCCAGCAGTTACCGTATGGAGACGGGCGGGGAGCTGTTTTTT	CASSYRMETGGELFF
TRBD2	TRBJ2-5	TRBV5-4	NA	TGTGCCAGCAGCTCGGTAGCGGGACCAGAAAGGACCCAGTACTTC	CASSSVAGPERTQYF
TRBD1	TRBJ1-2	TRBV9	once	TGTGCCAGCAGCGTAGGAGGGACAGCCACCAACTATGGCTACACCTTC	CASSVGGTATNYGYTF
TRBD1	TRBJ1-4	TRBV6-1	NA	TGTGCCAGCAGTGAAATAGGACAGGAGGAAAAACTGTTTTTT	CASSEIGQEEKLFF
NA	TRBJ1-6	TRBV10-3	NA	TGTGCCATCGCGGGGACCGAGAATTCACCCCTCCACTTT	CAIAGTENSPLHF
TRBD1	TRBJ1-2	TRBV7-9	NA	TGTGCCAGCAGTTTTGATGCCGGGACAGGGCTTTATTATGGCTACACCTTC	CASSFDAGTGLYYGYTF
NA	TRBJ2-6	TRBV12-5	NA	TGTGCTAGTGGTTGGACACAGCTCTCTGGGGCCAACGTCCTGACTTTC	CASGWTQLSGANVLTF
TRBD2	TRBJ2-7	TRBV28	once	TGTGCCAGCAGTTCCCTTAGAAGCGGGGGGCTATTCTCCTACGAGCAGTACTTC	CASSSLRSGGLFSYEQYF
NA	TRBJ1-4	TRBV9	NA	TGTGCCAGCAGCGCGCCTCAGGGGGAAAAACTGTTTTTT	CASSAPQGEKLFF
NA	TRBJ1-2	TRBV4-1	few	TGCGCCAGCAGCACGGACAGTTATAACTATGGCTACACCTTC	CASSTDSYNYGYTF
NA	TRBJ2-7	TRBV9	NA	TGTGCCAGCAGCGTAGGGGCAGACCAATACGAGCAGTACTTC	CASSVGADQYEQYF
TRBD1	TRBJ2-3	TRBV13	NA	TGTGCCAGCAGCAGCCGGGACAGGGTGGGGGATACGCAGTATTTT	CASSSRDRVGDTQYF
NA	TRBJ1-2	TRBV11-2	NA	TGTGCCAGCAGCTTGAGTAGCGGCTACACCTTC	CASSLSSGYTF
TRBD1	TRBJ1-2	TRBV28	NA	TGTGCCAGCAGCTCCCCGGGACAGAGCTATGGCTACACCTTC	CASSSPGQSYGYTF
NA	TRBJ2-7	TRBV9	NA	TGTGCCAGCAGCCCAAGCGGTTCCTACGAGCAGTACTTC	CASSPSGSYEQYF
NA	TRBJ2-5	TRBV4-2	once	TGTGCCAGCAGCCAAGAAGTGAGCCGCCCCGAGACCCAGTACTTC	CASSQEVSRPETQYF
NA	TRBJ1-6	TRBV15	NA	TGTGCCACCAGCAGAGACAGGGCTAGAAATTCACCCCTCCACTTT	CATSRDRARNSPLHF
TRBD2	TRBJ2-7	TRBV5-5	NA	TGTGCCAGCAGCTTGGAGCGGGGGGTCTACGAGCAGTACTTC	CASSLERGVYEQYF
TRBD1	TRBJ1-6	TRBV19	NA	TGTGCCAGTAGTCCCCGGGACAGCACCTATAATTCACCCCTCCACTTT	CASSPRDSTYNSPLHF
TRBD1	TRBJ1-2	TRBV9	NA	TGTGCCAGCAGCGCCGGGGACAGGGCTCCTGGCTACACCTTC	CASSAGDRAPGYTF
NA	TRBJ1-5	TRBV19	NA	TGTGCCAGTACTCCCGGGACTGCTATATATAGCAATCAGCCCCAGCATTTT	CASTPGTAIYSNQPQHF
NA	TRBJ2-3	TRBV5-1	NA	TGCGCCAGCCATCCCTCAAGGACCGGGAGTACAGATACGCAGTATTTT	CASHPSRTGSTDTQYF
NA	TRBJ1-4	TRBV7-8	NA	TGTGCCAGCAGCCCAGGAGTGGGGGCCCTTAGGTTGGTAGAGAATGAAAAACTGTTTTTT	CASSPGVGALRLVENEKLFF
TRBD2	TRBJ2-2	TRBV5-6	NA	TGTGCCAGCAGCTTGGCCGGGGGAGGGTCACCCACCGGGGAGCTGTTTTTT	CASSLAGGGSPTGELFF
NA	TRBJ1-1	TRBV6-4	NA	TGTGCCAGCAGTGACGACAGCAACACTGAAGCTTTCTTT	CASSDDSNTEAFF
NA	TRBJ2-7	TRBV7-2	NA	TGTGCCAGCAGCTCGGTGCTTCAGGGCGAGCAGTACTTC	CASSSVLQGEQYF
TRBD1	TRBJ2-7	TRBV5-1	NA	TGCGCCAGCAGCTCCACAGGACAGGGCGACGAGCAGTACTTC	CASSSTGQGDEQYF
TRBD1	TRBJ1-5	TRBV27	NA	TGTGCCAGCAGTCTCACCGGACAGGGGATCGGCAATCAGCCCCAGCATTTT	CASSLTGQGIGNQPQHF
TRBD1	TRBJ2-2	TRBV30	NA	TGTGCCTGGAGTGTACGGGGAACAGGGGTCTCCGGGGAGCTGTTTTTT	CAWSVRGTGVSGELFF
NA	TRBJ1-2	TRBV18	NA	TGTGCCAGCTCACCTTCGACAGTCTTAGACTATGGCTACACCTTC	CASSPSTVLDYGYTF
TRBD2	TRBJ2-5	TRBV10-3	NA	TGTGCCATCAGTGAGACAAGCGGGGTCCAAGAGACCCAGTACTTC	CAISETSGVQETQYF
NA	TRBJ1-4	TRBV5-6	NA	TGTGCCAGCAGCTTGGGTCGGGGAAGTAATGAAAAACTGTTTTTT	CASSLGRGSNEKLFF
NA	TRBJ2-3	TRBV14	once	TGTGCCAGCAGCCAAGGGACAGCCGCAGATACGCAGTATTTT	CASSQGTAADTQYF